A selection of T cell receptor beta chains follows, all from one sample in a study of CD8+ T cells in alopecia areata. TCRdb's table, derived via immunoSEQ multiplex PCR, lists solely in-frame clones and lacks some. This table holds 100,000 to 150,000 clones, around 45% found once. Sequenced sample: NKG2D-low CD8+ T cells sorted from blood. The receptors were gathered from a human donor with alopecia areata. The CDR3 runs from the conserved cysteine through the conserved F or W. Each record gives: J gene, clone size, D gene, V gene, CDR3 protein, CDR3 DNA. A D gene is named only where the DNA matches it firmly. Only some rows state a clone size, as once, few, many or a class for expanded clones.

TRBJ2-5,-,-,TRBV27,CASRPYPPSNPQETQYF,TGTGCCAGCAGACCGTACCCTCCTAGTAACCCCCAAGAGACCCAGTACTTC
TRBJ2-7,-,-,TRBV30,CAWGPGPSYEQYF,TGTGCCTGGGGACCCGGGCCGTCCTACGAGCAGTACTTC
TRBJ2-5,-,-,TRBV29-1,CSVEERPDWQETQYF,TGCAGCGTTGAAGAGCGACCGGATTGGCAGGAGACCCAGTACTTC
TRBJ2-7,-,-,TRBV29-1,CSMRQGGGYEQYF,TGCAGCATGCGGCAGGGAGGCGGTTACGAGCAGTACTTC
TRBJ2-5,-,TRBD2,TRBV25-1,CASSVTSAETQYF,TGTGCCAGCAGTGTGACTAGCGCGGAGACCCAGTACTTC
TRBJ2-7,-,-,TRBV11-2,CASSLSGGPPEYF,TGTGCCAGCAGCTTGTCAGGTGGCCCTCCGGAGTACTTC
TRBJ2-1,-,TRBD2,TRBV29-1,CSVDGQREVDEQFF,TGCAGCGTTGACGGTCAGCGGGAGGTGGATGAGCAGTTCTTC
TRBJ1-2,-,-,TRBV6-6,CASSYYRDPWEGYTF,TGTGCCAGCAGTTACTACAGGGACCCCTGGGAAGGCTACACCTTC
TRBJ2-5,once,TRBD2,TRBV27,CASSSKIAGAVETQYF,TGTGCCAGCAGTAGCAAGATTGCGGGAGCCGTCGAGACCCAGTACTTC
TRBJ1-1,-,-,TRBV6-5,CASSPMGRYEAFF,TGTGCCAGCAGTCCAATGGGACGGTATGAAGCTTTCTTT
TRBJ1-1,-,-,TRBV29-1,CSVGEAFF,TGCAGCGTTGGGGAAGCTTTCTTT
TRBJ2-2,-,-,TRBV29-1,CSVVSGDTGELFF,TGCAGCGTTGTTTCGGGGGACACCGGGGAGCTGTTTTTT
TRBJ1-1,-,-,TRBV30,CAWSSGYTEAFF,TGTGCCTGGAGTTCAGGGTACACTGAAGCTTTCTTT
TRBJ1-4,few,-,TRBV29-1,CSVDVLGEKLFF,TGCAGCGTTGACGTTCTGGGTGAAAAACTGTTTTTT
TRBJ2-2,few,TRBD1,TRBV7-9,CASRPGTGGETGELFF,TGTGCCAGCAGACCCGGGACAGGGGGCGAAACCGGGGAGCTGTTTTTT
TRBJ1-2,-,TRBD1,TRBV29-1,CSVDGDRDFYGYTF,TGCAGCGTCGACGGGGACAGGGATTTTTATGGCTACACCTTC
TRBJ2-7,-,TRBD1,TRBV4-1,CASSGPGGRSEQYF,TGCGCCAGCAGCGGACCAGGGGGCCGGTCCGAGCAGTACTTC
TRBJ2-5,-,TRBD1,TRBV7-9,CASRPGQMGTQYF,TGTGCCAGCAGGCCGGGACAGATGGGGACCCAGTACTTC
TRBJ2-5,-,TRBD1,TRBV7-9,CASSSWTGSRETQYF,TGTGCCAGCAGCTCCTGGACAGGGTCGCGGGAGACCCAGTACTTC
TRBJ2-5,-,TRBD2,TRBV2,CASSAPMSGLAVGETQYF,TGTGCCAGCAGTGCCCCCATGTCGGGACTAGCGGTGGGGGAGACCCAGTACTTC
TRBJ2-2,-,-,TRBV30,CAWSVQSNTGELFF,TGTGCCTGGAGTGTCCAATCGAACACCGGGGAGCTGTTTTTT